This T cell receptor beta chain was sequenced during a study of Graves' ophthalmopathy and Graves' hyperthyroidism. Study-level information: Stable hyperthyroidism meant no progression to ophthalmopathy within 18 months of follow-up.

As regards this clonotype: Antigen specificity is unknown. A much larger clone differs from this one at a single base, so this may be a read error.

Study observations and caveats: Sensitivity reached 55% to 71% and specificity around 76% when the model predicted ophthalmopathy progression.

Using RNA transcripts, the TCR beta CDR3 regions were amplified. HTBI primers primed a first-round RT-PCR, and a second-round multiplex PCR followed. TCRdb ran MiXCR on the multiplex PCR reads and lists one entry per CDR3 protein. The profile shows around 1,000,000 distinct CDR3 sequences, 36% of them singletons. The CDR3 extends over 15 amino acids. CDR1 is SGHTA, CDR2 FQGNSA, per germline. V gene TRBV7-2 combines with J gene TRBJ1-5, with a possible D match to TRBD1 (5 bases). Sequencing was done on a sample of peripheral blood or thyroid tissue (not recorded which). This receptor was identified in an adult man with Graves' hyperthyroidism. This chain's CDR3 is CASSQGELFGQLQHF. CDR3 nucleotides: TGTGCCAGCAGCCAAGGGGAGTTGTTCGGGCAGCTCCAGCATTTT.